The sequence of this T cell receptor beta chain was determined in a study of CD8 T cells in ankylosing spondylitis. As the method for making TCR beta libraries, quantitative 5'-RACE with molecular barcodes was used. MiXCR was run by TCRdb on the 5' RACE reads, yielding one entry per CDR3 protein. The sample carries a few hundred thousand distinct CDR3 sequences, about 10% recorded once. Study-level results: Seemingly characteristic of ankylosing spondylitis blood was a TCR beta motif consisting of about 8 highly homologous variants. It was reported that disease-linked clones were significantly enriched in matched ankylosing spondylitis synovial fluid.

The CDR3 runs 15 residues. Trimming took 3 bases from V and 5 from J, leaving 14 bases between them. This clonotype was detected ten times or more. Antigen specificity is unknown. Sample: blood, either unsorted or a sorted T cell fraction (not recorded which). This sequence joins TRBV12-3 or TRBV12-4 and TRBJ1-5, with TRBD1 as a possible D gene (6 bases). The clonotype comes from a male donor with ankylosing spondylitis or in good health (not recorded which). CDR3 region: CASSLGGRLYQPQHF. Written as DNA, the CDR3 is TGTGCCAGCAGTTTGGGGGGGCGCCTTTATCAGCCCCAGCATTTT.